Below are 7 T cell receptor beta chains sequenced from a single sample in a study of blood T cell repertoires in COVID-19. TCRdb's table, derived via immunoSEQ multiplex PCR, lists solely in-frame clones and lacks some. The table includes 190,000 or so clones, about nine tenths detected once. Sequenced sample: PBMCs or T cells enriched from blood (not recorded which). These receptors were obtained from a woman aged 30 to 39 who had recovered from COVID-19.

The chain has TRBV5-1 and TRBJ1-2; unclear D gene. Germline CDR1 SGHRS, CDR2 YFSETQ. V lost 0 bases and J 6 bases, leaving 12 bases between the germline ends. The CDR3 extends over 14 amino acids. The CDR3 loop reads CASSLAVGGDGYTF. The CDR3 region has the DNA TGCGCCAGCAGCTTGGCGGTAGGAGGCGATGGCTACACCTTC.

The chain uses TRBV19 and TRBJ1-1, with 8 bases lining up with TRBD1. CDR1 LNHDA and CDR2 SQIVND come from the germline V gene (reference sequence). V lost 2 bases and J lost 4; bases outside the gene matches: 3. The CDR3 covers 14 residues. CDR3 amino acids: CASSISGGGTEAFF. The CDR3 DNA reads TGTGCCAGTAGTATATCAGGGGGCGGCACTGAAGCTTTCTTT.

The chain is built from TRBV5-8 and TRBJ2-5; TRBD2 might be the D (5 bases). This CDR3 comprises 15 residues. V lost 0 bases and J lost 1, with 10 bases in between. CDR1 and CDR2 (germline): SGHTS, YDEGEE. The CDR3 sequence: CASSLGHGVQETQYF. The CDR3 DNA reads TGTGCCAGCAGCTTGGGACACGGGGTCCAAGAGACCCAGTACTTC.

The CDR3: CASSSTDRSNQPQHF. The CDR3 nucleotides are TGTGCCAGCAGCTCCACGGACAGATCCAATCAGCCCCAGCATTTT. This chain joins TRBV7-9 and TRBJ1-5, with a tentative D call TRBD1 (6 bases). V was cut by 4 bases and J by 3 bases, with 13 bases left in between. The CDR3 spans 15 residues. CDR1 is SEHNR and CDR2 is FQNEAQ in the germline V gene (reference sequence).

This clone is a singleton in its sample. The chain's CDR3 is CASSRSDSLYEQYF. CDR3 sequence (DNA): TGTGCCAGCAGCCGATCGGACAGCTTATACGAGCAGTACTTC. The gene calls are TRBV7-9 and TRBJ2-7; possible D gene TRBD1, 6 bases. The CDR3 sequence is 14 residues long. Per germline, CDR1 SEHNR and CDR2 FQNEAQ (reference sequence). Trimming took off 5 bases at V and 4 bases at J, with 15 bases between the two ends.

In DNA, the CDR3 is TGTGCCAGCAGCTCCAGGGCCTCAGGGAACACCGGGGAGCTGTTTTTT. Translated: CASSSRASGNTGELFF. The rearrangement links TRBV2 to TRBJ2-2, with a weak D call TRBD1 (5 bases). The germline V gene encodes CDR1 SNHLY and CDR2 FYNNEI. Trimming removed 6 bases at V and 1 base at J, with 15 bases between. This CDR3 region has 16 residues. The whole variable domain, remainder taken from reference TRBV2 and TRBJ2-2, is EPEVTQTPSHQVTQMGQEVILRCVPISNHLYFYWYRQILGQKVEFLVSFYNNEISEKSEIFDDQFSVERPDGSNFTLKIRSTKLEDSAMYFCASSSRASGNTGELFFGEGSRLTVL.

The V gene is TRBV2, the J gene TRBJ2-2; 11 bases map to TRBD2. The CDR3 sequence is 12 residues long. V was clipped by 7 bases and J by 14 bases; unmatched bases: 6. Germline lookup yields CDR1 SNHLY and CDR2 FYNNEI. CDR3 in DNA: TGTGCCAGCATGGGACTAGCGGCTACCCTGTTTTTT. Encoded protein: CASMGLAATLFF. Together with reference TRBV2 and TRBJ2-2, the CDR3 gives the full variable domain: EPEVTQTPSHQVTQMGQEVILRCVPISNHLYFYWYRQILGQKVEFLVSFYNNEISEKSEIFDDQFSVERPDGSNFTLKIRSTKLEDSAMYFCASMGLAATLFFGEGSRLTVL.